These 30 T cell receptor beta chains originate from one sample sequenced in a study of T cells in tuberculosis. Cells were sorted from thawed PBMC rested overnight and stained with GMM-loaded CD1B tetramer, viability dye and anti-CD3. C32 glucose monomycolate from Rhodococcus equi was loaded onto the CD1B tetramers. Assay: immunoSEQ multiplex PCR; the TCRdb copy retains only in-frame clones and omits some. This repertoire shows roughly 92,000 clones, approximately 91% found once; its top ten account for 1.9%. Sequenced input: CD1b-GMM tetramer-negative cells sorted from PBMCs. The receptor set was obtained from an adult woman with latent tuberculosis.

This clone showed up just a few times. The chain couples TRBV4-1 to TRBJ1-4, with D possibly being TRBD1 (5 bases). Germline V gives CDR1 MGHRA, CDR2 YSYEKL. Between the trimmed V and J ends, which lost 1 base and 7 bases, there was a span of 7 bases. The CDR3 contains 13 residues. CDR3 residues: CASSQGQSEKLFF. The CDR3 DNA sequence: TGCGCCAGCAGCCAAGGACAGAGTGAAAAACTGTTTTTT.

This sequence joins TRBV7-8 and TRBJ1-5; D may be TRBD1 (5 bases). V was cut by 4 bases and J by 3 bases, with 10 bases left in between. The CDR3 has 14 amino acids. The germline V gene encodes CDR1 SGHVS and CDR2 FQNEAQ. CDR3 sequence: CASSSRQLNQPQHF. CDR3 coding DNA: TGTGCCAGCAGCTCCCGACAGCTCAATCAGCCCCAGCATTTT.

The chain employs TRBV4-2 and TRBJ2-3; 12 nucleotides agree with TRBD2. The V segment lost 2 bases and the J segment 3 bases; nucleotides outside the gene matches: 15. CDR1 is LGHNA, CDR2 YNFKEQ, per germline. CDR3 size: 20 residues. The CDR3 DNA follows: TGTGCCAGCAGCCAAACGACCATCACCGGACTAGCGGGGTCTACAGATACGCAGTATTTT. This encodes CASSQTTITGLAGSTDTQYF.

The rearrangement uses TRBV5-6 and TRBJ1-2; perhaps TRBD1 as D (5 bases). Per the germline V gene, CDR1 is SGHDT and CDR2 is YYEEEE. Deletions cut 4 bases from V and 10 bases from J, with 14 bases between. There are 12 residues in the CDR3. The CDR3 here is CASSPGGGDYTF. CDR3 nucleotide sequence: TGTGCCAGCAGCCCGGGCGGGGGGGACTACACCTTC.

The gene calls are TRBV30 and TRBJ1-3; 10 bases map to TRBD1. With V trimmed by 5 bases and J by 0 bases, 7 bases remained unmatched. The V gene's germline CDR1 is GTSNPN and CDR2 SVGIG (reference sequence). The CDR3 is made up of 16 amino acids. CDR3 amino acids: CAWAGGQGSSGNTIYF. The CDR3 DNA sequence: TGTGCCTGGGCTGGGGGACAGGGGAGCTCTGGAAACACCATATATTTT.

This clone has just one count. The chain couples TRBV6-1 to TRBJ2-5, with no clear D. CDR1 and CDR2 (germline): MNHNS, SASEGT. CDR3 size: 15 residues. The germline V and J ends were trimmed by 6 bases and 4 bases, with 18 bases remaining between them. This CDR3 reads CASSPYILAGETQYF. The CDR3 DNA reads TGTGCCAGCAGCCCTTATATTTTAGCCGGAGAGACCCAGTACTTC.

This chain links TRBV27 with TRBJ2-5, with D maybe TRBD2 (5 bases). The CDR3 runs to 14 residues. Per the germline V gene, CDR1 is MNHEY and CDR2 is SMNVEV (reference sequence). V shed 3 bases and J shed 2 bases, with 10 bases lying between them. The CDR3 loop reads CASSLRGRQETQYF. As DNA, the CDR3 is TGTGCCAGCAGTTTGCGAGGGCGACAAGAGACCCAGTACTTC.

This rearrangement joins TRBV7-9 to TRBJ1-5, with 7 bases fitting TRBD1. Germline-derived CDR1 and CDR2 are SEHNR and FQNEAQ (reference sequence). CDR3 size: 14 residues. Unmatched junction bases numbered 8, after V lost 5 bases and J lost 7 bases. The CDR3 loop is CASSPTGVEQPQHF. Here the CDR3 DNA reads TGTGCCAGCAGCCCAACAGGGGTCGAACAGCCCCAGCATTTT.

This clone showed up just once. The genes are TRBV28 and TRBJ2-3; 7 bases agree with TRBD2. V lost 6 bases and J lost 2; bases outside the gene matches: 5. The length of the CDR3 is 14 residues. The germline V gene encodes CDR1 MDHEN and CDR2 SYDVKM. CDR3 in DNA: TGTGCCAGCAGCACCAGCGGGAACACAGATACGCAGTATTTT. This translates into CASSTSGNTDTQYF.

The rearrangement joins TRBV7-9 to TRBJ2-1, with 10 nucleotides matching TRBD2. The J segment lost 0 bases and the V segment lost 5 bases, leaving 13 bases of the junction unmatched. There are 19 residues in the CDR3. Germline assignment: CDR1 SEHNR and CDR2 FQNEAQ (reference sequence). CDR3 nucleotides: TGTGCCAGCAGCCCCCGGGTAGCGGGGGGTAGAAGCTCCTACAATGAGCAGTTCTTC. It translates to CASSPRVAGGRSSYNEQFF.

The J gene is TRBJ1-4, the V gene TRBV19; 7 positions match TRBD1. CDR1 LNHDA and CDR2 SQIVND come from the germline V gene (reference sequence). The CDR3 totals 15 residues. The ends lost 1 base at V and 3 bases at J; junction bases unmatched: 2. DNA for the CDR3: TGTGCCAGTAGTATAGCAACAGGGGCTAATGAAAAACTGTTTTTT. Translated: CASSIATGANEKLFF.

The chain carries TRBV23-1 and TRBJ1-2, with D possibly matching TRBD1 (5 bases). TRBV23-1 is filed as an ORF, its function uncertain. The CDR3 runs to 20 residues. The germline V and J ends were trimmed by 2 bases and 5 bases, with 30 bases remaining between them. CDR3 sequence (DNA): TGCGCCAGCAGTCAACCCGGCCCTCGGCAGGGTACTCGCAAGGATTATGGCTACACCTTC. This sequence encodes CASSQPGPRQGTRKDYGYTF.

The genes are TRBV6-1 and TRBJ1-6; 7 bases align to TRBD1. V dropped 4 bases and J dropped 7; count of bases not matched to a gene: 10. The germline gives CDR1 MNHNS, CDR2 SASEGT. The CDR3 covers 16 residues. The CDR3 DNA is TGTGCCAGCAGTGCCGCCCGACAGGGCCCCAATTCACCCCTCCACTTT. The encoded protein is CASSAARQGPNSPLHF.

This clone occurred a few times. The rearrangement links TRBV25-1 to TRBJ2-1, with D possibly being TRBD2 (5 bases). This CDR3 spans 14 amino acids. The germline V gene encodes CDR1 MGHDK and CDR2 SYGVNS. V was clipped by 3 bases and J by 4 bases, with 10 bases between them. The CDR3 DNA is TGTGCCAGCAGTGACTCCCCGGGGTACAATGAGCAGTTCTTC. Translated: CASSDSPGYNEQFF. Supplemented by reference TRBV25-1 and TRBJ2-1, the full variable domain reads EADIYQTPRYLVIGTGKKITLECSQTMGHDKMYWYQQDPGMELHLIHYSYGVNSTEKGDLSSESTVSRIRTEHFPLTLESARPSHTSQYLCASSDSPGYNEQFFGPGTRLTVL.

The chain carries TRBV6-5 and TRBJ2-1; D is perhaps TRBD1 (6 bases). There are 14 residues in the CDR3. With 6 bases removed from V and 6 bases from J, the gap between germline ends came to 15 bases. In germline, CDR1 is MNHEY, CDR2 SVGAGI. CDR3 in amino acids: CASSLLGGPNEQFF. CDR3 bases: TGTGCCAGCAGCCTATTAGGGGGACCCAATGAGCAGTTCTTC.

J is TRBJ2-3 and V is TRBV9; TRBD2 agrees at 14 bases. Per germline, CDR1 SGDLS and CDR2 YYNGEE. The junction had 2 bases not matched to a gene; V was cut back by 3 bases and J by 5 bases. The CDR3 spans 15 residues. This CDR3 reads CASSAGTSGRDTQYF. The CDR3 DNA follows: TGTGCCAGCAGCGCCGGGACTAGCGGGAGAGATACGCAGTATTTT.

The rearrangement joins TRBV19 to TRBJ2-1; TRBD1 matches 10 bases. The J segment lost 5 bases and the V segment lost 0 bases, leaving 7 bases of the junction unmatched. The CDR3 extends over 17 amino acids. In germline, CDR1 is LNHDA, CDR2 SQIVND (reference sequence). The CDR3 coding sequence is TGTGCCAGTAGTATAGATTCGACAGGGGGCAGGGACAATGAGCAGTTCTTC. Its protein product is CASSIDSTGGRDNEQFF.

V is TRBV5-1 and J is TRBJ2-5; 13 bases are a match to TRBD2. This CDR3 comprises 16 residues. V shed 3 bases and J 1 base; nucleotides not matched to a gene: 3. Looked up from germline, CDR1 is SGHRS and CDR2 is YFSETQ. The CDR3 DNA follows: TGCGCCAGCAGCTGGGGGACTAGCGGGGCCCAAGAGACCCAGTACTTC. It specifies CASSWGTSGAQETQYF.

CDR3 sequence (DNA): TGCGCCAGCAGTCCCGTCGGGACTAGCGGTATGGTTCAGTATTTT. Protein: CASSPVGTSGMVQYF. This chain uses TRBV10-1 with TRBJ2-3; 11 nucleotides match TRBD2. Per germline, CDR1 WNHNN and CDR2 SYGVQD (reference sequence). Trimming cost V 5 bases and J 12 bases; bases outside gene matches: 13. The CDR3 runs to 15 residues.

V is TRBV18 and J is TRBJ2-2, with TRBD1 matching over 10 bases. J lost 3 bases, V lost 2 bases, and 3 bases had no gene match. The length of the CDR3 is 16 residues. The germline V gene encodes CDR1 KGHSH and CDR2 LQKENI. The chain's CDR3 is CASSPTGTGDTGELFF. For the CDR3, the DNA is TGTGCCAGCTCACCAACCGGGACAGGGGACACCGGGGAGCTGTTTTTT.

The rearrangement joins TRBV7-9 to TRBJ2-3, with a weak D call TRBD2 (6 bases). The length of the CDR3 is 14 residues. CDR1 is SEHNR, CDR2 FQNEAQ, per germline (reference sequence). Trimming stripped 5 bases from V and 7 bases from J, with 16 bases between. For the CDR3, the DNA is TGTGCCAGCAGCGCTAGCGCCGGTCTCTATACGCAGTATTTT. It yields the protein CASSASAGLYTQYF.

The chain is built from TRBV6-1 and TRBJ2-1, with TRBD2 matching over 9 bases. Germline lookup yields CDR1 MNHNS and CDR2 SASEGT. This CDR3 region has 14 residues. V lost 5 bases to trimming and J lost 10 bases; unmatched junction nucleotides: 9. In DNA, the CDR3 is TGTGCCAGCAGTCCCCTAGCGGGGAGAGCGGAGCAGTTCTTC. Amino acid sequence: CASSPLAGRAEQFF.

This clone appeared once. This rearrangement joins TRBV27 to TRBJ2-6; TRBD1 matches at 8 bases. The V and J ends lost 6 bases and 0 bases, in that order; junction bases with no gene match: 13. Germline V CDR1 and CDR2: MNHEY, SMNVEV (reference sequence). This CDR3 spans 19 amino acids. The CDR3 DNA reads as TGTGCCAGCAGAAAATTGGGGACAGGTGCATCCTCTGGGGCCAACGTCCTGACTTTC. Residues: CASRKLGTGASSGANVLTF.

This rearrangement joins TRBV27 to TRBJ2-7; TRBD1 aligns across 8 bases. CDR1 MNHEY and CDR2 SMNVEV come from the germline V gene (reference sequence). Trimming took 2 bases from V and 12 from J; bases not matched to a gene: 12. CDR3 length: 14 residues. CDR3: CASSLGDRTGMRYF. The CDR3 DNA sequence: TGTGCCAGCAGTTTAGGGGACAGGACCGGGATGAGGTACTTC.

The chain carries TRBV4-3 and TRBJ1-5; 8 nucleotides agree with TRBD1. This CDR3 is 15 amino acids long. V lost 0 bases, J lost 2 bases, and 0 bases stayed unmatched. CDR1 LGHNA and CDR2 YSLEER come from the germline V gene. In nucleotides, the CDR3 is TGCGCCAGCAGCCAAGAGGACAGGGGCAATCAGCCCCAGCATTTT. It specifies CASSQEDRGNQPQHF.

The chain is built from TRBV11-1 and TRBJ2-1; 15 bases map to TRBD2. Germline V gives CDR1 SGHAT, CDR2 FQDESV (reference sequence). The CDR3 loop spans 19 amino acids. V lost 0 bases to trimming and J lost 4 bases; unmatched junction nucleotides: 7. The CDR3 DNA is TGTGCCAGCAGCTTAGCGTGGGGGACTAGCGGGGGGCATTACAATGAGCAGTTCTTC. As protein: CASSLAWGTSGGHYNEQFF. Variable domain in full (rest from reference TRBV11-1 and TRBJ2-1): EAEVAQSPRYKITEKSQAVAFWCDPISGHATLYWYRQILGQGPELLVQFQDESVVDDSQLPKDRFSAERLKGVDSTLKIQPAELGDSAMYLCASSLAWGTSGGHYNEQFFGPGTRLTVL.

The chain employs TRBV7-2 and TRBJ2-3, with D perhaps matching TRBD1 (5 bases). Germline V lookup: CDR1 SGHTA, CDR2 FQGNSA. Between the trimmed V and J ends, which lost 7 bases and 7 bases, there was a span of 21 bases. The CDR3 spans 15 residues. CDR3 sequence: CASTPDRAGRNTQYF. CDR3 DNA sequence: TGTGCCAGCACTCCTGACCGGGCAGGGCGGAATACGCAGTATTTT.

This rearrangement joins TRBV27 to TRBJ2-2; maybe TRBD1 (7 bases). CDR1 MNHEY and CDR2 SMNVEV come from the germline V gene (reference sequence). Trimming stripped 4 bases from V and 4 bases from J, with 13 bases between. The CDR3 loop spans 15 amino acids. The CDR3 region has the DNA TGTGCCAGCAGTTGGTCAGGGGGAGGCACCGGGGAGCTGTTTTTT. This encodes CASSWSGGGTGELFF.

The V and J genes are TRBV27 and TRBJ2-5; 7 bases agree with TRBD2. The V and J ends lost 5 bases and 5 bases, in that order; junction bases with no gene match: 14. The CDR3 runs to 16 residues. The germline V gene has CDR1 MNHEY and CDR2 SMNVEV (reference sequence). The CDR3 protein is CASSRQTSRGWETQYF. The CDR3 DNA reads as TGTGCCAGCAGTCGACAGACTAGCCGCGGGTGGGAGACCCAGTACTTC.

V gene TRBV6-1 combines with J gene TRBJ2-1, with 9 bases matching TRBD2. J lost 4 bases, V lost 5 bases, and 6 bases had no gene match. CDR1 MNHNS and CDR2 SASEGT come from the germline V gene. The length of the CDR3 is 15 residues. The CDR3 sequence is CASSPRGGSYNEQFF. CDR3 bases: TGTGCCAGCAGTCCGCGGGGGGGAAGTTACAATGAGCAGTTCTTC.